This entry concerns a single T cell receptor (beta chain). Antigen: not known. The method was immunoSEQ multiplex PCR; TCRdb's version includes in-frame clones alone and lacks a portion of them. Seen here are about 88,000 clones, approximately 90% observed once, and the top ten hold roughly 4.9%. This sample is drawn from a study of T cell responses to AZD1222 COVID-19 vaccine. Whole-study results and caveats: Baseline seropositivity characterized only six or seven AZD1222 recipients. The sample set comprised mostly white British donors with more females, and clonal diversity was possibly underestimated.

Trimming pared 5 bases from V and 2 bases from J, leaving 12 bases between. The length of the CDR3 is 15 residues. Germline V CDR1 and CDR2: MDHEN, SYDVKM. This TCR came from an adult in good health. V is TRBV28 and J is TRBJ1-4; D is possibly TRBD1 (6 bases). The material was peripheral blood, obtained on day 0 of AZD1222 vaccination. The CDR3 region is CASSITGLTNEKLFF. DNA of the CDR3: TGTGCCAGCAGTATTACAGGGCTCACTAATGAAAAACTGTTTTTT.